The rows below give T cell receptor beta chains drawn from one sample of a study of immune cell composition in non-small cell lung cancer. Generated by immunoSEQ multiplex PCR, the TCRdb table keeps only in-frame clones and is missing some. The sample records approximately 5,800 clones, about three quarters being singletons. The sample taken for sequencing was lung tumor tissue. The receptors stem from a human donor with non-small cell lung cancer. Both conserved end residues are part of each CDR3. Each record gives: V gene, clone size, D gene, J gene, CDR3 protein, CDR3 DNA. The D gene is left open where the match is weak. Only some rows state a clone size, as once, few, many or a class for expanded clones.

V gene: TRBV19; clone size: .; D gene: .; J gene: TRBJ1-3; CDR3 protein: CASHRGAGNTIYF; CDR3 DNA: TGTGCCAGCCATAGGGGCGCCGGAAACACCATATATTTT
V gene: TRBV10-3; clone size: .; D gene: TRBD1; J gene: TRBJ2-7; CDR3 protein: CAISADRGRQLEYF; CDR3 DNA: TGTGCCATCAGTGCCGACAGGGGGCGTCAACTAGAGTACTTC
V gene: TRBV11-2; clone size: few; D gene: TRBD1; J gene: TRBJ2-2; CDR3 protein: CASSTWTGYGELFF; CDR3 DNA: TGTGCCAGCAGCACCTGGACAGGCTACGGGGAGCTGTTTTTT
V gene: TRBV7-9; clone size: .; D gene: .; J gene: TRBJ2-1; CDR3 protein: CASSLTGVGEQFF; CDR3 DNA: TGTGCCAGCAGCTTAACGGGAGTCGGTGAGCAGTTCTTC
V gene: TRBV5-1; clone size: few; D gene: TRBD1; J gene: TRBJ2-3; CDR3 protein: CASSGDRGGSQYF; CDR3 DNA: TGCGCCAGCAGCGGTGACAGGGGAGGATCGCAGTATTTT
V gene: TRBV30; clone size: once; D gene: .; J gene: TRBJ1-2; CDR3 protein: CAWFRGFYYGYTF; CDR3 DNA: TGTGCCTGGTTCAGGGGCTTTTACTATGGCTACACCTTC
V gene: TRBV6-1; clone size: few; D gene: .; J gene: TRBJ1-5; CDR3 protein: CASSAFGGFGNQPQHF; CDR3 DNA: TGTGCCAGCAGTGCCTTCGGGGGGTTTGGCAATCAGCCCCAGCATTTT
V gene: TRBV7-6; clone size: .; D gene: .; J gene: TRBJ2-3; CDR3 protein: CASSLEEGYSTDTQYF; CDR3 DNA: TGTGCCAGCAGCTTAGAGGAGGGTTATTCCACAGATACGCAGTATTTT
V gene: TRBV9; clone size: .; D gene: .; J gene: TRBJ2-7; CDR3 protein: CASSEGLYSYEQYF; CDR3 DNA: TGTGCCAGCAGCGAGGGACTTTACTCCTACGAGCAGTACTTC
V gene: TRBV6-1; clone size: few; D gene: .; J gene: TRBJ1-1; CDR3 protein: CASSETERLELF; CDR3 DNA: TGTGCCAGCAGTGAAACGGAGAGGCTTGAACTCTTT
V gene: TRBV11-2; clone size: .; D gene: .; J gene: TRBJ1-3; CDR3 protein: CASSSPFPSGNTIYF; CDR3 DNA: TGTGCCAGCAGCTCCCCGTTCCCCTCTGGAAACACCATATATTTT
V gene: TRBV7-2; clone size: .; D gene: TRBD2; J gene: TRBJ2-3; CDR3 protein: CASSFSGGLGYF; CDR3 DNA: TGTGCCAGCAGCTTTAGCGGGGGGTTGGGTTATTTT
V gene: TRBV5-6; clone size: .; D gene: .; J gene: TRBJ2-1; CDR3 protein: CASSPPRGDEQFF; CDR3 DNA: TGTGCCAGCAGCCCGCCTAGGGGCGATGAGCAGTTCTTC
V gene: TRBV29-1; clone size: .; D gene: .; J gene: TRBJ2-1; CDR3 protein: CSGRYYNEQFF; CDR3 DNA: TGCAGCGGCAGATACTACAATGAGCAGTTCTTC
V gene: TRBV6-5; clone size: .; D gene: .; J gene: TRBJ2-1; CDR3 protein: CASSYSLDRWSGEQFF; CDR3 DNA: TGTGCCAGCAGTTACTCATTAGACCGATGGTCGGGAGAGCAGTTCTTC
V gene: TRBV7-2; clone size: few; D gene: .; J gene: TRBJ1-1; CDR3 protein: CASSFRGTDSAFF; CDR3 DNA: TGTGCCAGCAGCTTTAGGGGGACGGATAGCGCTTTCTTT
V gene: TRBV28; clone size: .; D gene: .; J gene: TRBJ2-2; CDR3 protein: CASSLDGTTNTGELFF; CDR3 DNA: TGTGCCAGCAGTTTAGACGGGACAACGAACACCGGGGAGCTGTTTTTT
V gene: TRBV7-3; clone size: .; D gene: .; J gene: TRBJ2-5; CDR3 protein: CASSRGLGETQYF; CDR3 DNA: TGTGCCAGCTCGCGAGGGTTGGGGGAGACCCAGTACTTC
V gene: TRBV30; clone size: .; D gene: .; J gene: TRBJ1-5; CDR3 protein: CAWSVHVNQPQHF; CDR3 DNA: TGTGCCTGGAGTGTACATGTGAATCAGCCCCAGCATTTT
V gene: TRBV4-1; clone size: .; D gene: TRBD2; J gene: TRBJ2-1; CDR3 protein: CASSRTSGDNNEQFF; CDR3 DNA: TGCGCCAGCAGCCGGACTAGCGGGGATAACAATGAGCAGTTCTTC
V gene: TRBV20-1; clone size: .; D gene: .; J gene: TRBJ2-7; CDR3 protein: CSARATYEQYF; CDR3 DNA: TGCAGTGCTAGAGCCACCTACGAGCAGTACTTC
V gene: TRBV19; clone size: .; D gene: TRBD1; J gene: TRBJ1-1; CDR3 protein: CASTPTRGQGRGEAFF; CDR3 DNA: TGTGCCAGTACCCCAACCCGGGGACAGGGAAGGGGTGAAGCTTTCTTT
V gene: TRBV19; clone size: .; D gene: TRBD2; J gene: TRBJ2-7; CDR3 protein: CASNPSGSYEQYF; CDR3 DNA: TGTGCCAGTAATCCTAGCGGATCCTACGAGCAGTACTTC
V gene: TRBV11-3; clone size: few; D gene: .; J gene: TRBJ1-5; CDR3 protein: CASSSPPDSSNQPQHF; CDR3 DNA: TGTGCCAGCAGCTCCCCCCCGGACAGTAGCAATCAGCCCCAGCATTTT
V gene: TRBV19; clone size: .; D gene: TRBD1; J gene: TRBJ1-6; CDR3 protein: CASKERQGNSPLHF; CDR3 DNA: TGTGCCAGTAAGGAAAGACAGGGAAATTCACCCCTCCACTTT
V gene: TRBV30; clone size: .; D gene: .; J gene: TRBJ1-5; CDR3 protein: CAWSGGQSNQPQHF; CDR3 DNA: TGTGCCTGGAGTGGTGGACAGAGTAATCAGCCCCAGCATTTT
V gene: TRBV4-3; clone size: .; D gene: TRBD1; J gene: TRBJ1-1; CDR3 protein: CASSQVLPDRGWPEAFF; CDR3 DNA: TGCGCCAGCAGCCAAGTGCTTCCGGACAGGGGATGGCCTGAAGCTTTCTTT
V gene: TRBV27; clone size: .; D gene: .; J gene: TRBJ1-3; CDR3 protein: CASSLSQGNTIYF; CDR3 DNA: TGTGCCAGCAGTTTATCGCAGGGAAACACCATATATTTT
V gene: TRBV6-1; clone size: .; D gene: .; J gene: TRBJ2-5; CDR3 protein: CASTQGFQETQYF; CDR3 DNA: TGTGCCAGCACGCAGGGTTTCCAAGAGACCCAGTACTTC
V gene: TRBV2; clone size: .; D gene: .; J gene: TRBJ2-7; CDR3 protein: CASRFGNEQYF; CDR3 DNA: TGTGCCAGCAGGTTTGGCAACGAGCAGTACTTC
V gene: TRBV6-1; clone size: .; D gene: .; J gene: TRBJ1-1; CDR3 protein: CASSATLGLGGTEAFF; CDR3 DNA: TGTGCCAGCAGTGCGACCCTTGGGTTGGGAGGCACTGAAGCTTTCTTT
V gene: TRBV28; clone size: few; D gene: .; J gene: TRBJ1-4; CDR3 protein: CASSLSGGSEKLFF; CDR3 DNA: TGTGCCAGCAGTTTATCGGGGGGAAGTGAAAAACTGTTTTTT
V gene: TRBV28; clone size: large; D gene: .; J gene: TRBJ2-1; CDR3 protein: CASRRLFSDNEQFF; CDR3 DNA: TGTGCCAGCAGGCGGCTATTCAGTGACAATGAGCAGTTCTTC
V gene: TRBV14; clone size: once; D gene: TRBD1; J gene: TRBJ1-3; CDR3 protein: CASSLLPGQGMNTIYF; CDR3 DNA: TGTGCCAGCAGCCTTTTACCGGGACAGGGGATGAACACCATATATTTT
V gene: TRBV27; clone size: .; D gene: .; J gene: TRBJ2-2; CDR3 protein: CASSSNTGELFF; CDR3 DNA: TGTGCCAGCAGTTCAAACACCGGGGAGCTGTTTTTT
V gene: TRBV30; clone size: few; D gene: .; J gene: TRBJ2-7; CDR3 protein: CAWNSGLSSYEQYF; CDR3 DNA: TGTGCCTGGAATTCAGGGTTAAGCTCCTACGAGCAGTACTTC
V gene: TRBV5-1; clone size: .; D gene: .; J gene: TRBJ1-5; CDR3 protein: CASSEGTQHQPQHF; CDR3 DNA: TGCGCCAGCAGCGAGGGGACACAACATCAGCCCCAGCATTTT